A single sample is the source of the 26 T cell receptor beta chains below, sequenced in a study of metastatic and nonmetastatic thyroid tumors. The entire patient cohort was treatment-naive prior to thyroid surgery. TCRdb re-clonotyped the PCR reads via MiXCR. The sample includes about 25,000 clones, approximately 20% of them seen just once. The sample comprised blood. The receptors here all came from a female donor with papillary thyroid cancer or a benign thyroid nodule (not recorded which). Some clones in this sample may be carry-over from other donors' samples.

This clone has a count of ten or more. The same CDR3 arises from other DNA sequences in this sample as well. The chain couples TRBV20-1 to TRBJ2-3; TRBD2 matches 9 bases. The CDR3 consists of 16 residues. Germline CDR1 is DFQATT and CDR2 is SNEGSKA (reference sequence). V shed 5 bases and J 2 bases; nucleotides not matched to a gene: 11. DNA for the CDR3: TGCAGTGCTGCGGACCTAGCGGGGAGCTTCACAGATACGCAGTATTTT. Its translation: CSAADLAGSFTDTQYF.

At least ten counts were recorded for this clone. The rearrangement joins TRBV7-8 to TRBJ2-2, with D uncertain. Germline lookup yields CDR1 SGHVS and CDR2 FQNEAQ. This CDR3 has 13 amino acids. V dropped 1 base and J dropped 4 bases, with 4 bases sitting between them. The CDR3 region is CASSLVSTGELFF. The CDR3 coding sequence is TGTGCCAGCAGCTTAGTGTCCACCGGGGAGCTGTTTTTT. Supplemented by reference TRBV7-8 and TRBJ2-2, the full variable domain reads GAGVSQSPRYKVAKRGQDVALRCDPISGHVSLFWYQQALGQGPEFLTYFQNEAQLDKSGLPSDRFFAERPEGSVSTLKIQRTQQEDSAVYLCASSLVSTGELFFGEGSRLTVL.

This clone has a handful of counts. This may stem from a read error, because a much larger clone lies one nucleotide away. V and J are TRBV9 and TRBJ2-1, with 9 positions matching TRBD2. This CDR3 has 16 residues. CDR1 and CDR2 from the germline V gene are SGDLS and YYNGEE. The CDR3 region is CASSVGGSGGYNEQLF. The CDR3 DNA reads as TGTGCCAGCAGCGTAGGGGGTAGCGGGGGCTACAATGAGCAGCTCTTC.

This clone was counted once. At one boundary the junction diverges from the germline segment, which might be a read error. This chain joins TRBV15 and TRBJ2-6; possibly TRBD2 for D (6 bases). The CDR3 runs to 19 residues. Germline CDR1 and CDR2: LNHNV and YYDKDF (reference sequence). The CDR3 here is CATSRDTEGRDSGANVLTF. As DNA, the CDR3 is TGTGCCACCAGCAGAGATACGGAGGGCAGGGACTCTGGGGCAAACGTCCTGACTTTC.

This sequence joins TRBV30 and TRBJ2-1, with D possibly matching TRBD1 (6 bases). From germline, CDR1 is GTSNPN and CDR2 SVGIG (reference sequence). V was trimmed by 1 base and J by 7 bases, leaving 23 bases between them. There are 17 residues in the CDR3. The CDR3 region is CAWSAQLRGIEWNEQFF. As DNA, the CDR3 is TGTGCCTGGAGTGCACAGCTCAGGGGTATAGAGTGGAATGAGCAGTTCTTC.

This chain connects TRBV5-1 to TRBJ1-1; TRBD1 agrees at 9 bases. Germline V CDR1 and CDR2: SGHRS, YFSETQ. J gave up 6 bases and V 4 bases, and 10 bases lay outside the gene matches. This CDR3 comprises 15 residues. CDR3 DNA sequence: TGCGCCAGCAGCCTTTCCTCGGGACAGGGCGCTGAAGCTTTCTTT. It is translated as CASSLSSGQGAEAFF.

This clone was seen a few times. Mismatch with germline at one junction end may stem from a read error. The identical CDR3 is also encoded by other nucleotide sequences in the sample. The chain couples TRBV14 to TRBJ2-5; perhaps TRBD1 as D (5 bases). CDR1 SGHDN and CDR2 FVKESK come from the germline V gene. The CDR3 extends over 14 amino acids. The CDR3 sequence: CASSHLARAETQYF. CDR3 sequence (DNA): TGCGCCAGCAGCCATTTAGCCAGGGCCGAGACCCAGTACTTC. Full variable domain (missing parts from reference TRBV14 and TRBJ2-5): EAGVTQFPSHSVIEKGQTVTLRCDPISGHDNLYWYRRVMGKEIKFLLHFVKESKQDESGMPNNRFLAERTGGTYSTLKVQPAELEDSGVYFCASSHLARAETQYFGPGTRLLVL.

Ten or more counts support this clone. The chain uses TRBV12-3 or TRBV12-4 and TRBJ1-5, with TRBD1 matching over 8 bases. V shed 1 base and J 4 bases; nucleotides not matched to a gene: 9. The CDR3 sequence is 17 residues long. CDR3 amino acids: CASSLGRGTGRNQPQHF. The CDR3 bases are TGTGCCAGCAGTTTAGGGAGGGGGACAGGAAGAAATCAGCCCCAGCATTTT.

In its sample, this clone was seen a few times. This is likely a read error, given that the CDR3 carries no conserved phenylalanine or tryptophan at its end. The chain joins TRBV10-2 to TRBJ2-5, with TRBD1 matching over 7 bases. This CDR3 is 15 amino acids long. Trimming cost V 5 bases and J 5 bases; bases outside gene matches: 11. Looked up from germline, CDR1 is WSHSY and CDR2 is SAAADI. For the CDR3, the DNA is TGCGCCAGCAGTTCGGGACAGCAAAGGGGGGAGACCCAGTACTAC. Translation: CASSSGQQRGETQYY.

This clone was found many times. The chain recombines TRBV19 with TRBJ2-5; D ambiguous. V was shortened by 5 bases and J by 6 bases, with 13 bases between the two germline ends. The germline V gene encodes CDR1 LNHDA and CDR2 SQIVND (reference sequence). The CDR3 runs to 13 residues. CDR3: CASSVTTSKTQYF. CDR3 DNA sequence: TGTGCCAGTAGTGTAACTACGTCCAAGACCCAGTACTTC.

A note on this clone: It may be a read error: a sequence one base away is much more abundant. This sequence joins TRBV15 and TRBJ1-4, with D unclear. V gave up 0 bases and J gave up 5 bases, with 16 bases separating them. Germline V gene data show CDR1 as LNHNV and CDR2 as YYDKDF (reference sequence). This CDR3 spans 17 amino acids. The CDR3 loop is CATSRDLQSGPNEKLFF. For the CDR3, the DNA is TGTGCCACCAGCAGAGATTTACAGAGTGGGCCAAATGAAAAACTGTTTTTT.

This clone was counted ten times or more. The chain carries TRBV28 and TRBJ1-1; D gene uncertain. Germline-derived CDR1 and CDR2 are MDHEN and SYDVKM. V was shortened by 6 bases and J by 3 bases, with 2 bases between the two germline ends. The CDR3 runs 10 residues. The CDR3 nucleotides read TGTGCCAGCAGGGACACTGAAGCTTTCTTT. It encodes CASRDTEAFF.

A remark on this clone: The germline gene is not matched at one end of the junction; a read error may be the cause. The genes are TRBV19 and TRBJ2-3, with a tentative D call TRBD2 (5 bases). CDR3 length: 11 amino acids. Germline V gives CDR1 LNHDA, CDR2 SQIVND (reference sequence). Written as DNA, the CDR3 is TGTGTCAGTACCCAGGAGGATACTCAGTATTTT. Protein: CVSTQEDTQYF.

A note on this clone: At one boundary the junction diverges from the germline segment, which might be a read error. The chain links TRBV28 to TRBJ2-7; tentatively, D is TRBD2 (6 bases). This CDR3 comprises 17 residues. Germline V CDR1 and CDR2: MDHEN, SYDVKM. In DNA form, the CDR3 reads TGTGCCAGCAGCACTGCCTCCGGGACTTCCCGCGGGTACGTGCAGTACTTC. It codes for CASSTASGTSRGYVQYF.

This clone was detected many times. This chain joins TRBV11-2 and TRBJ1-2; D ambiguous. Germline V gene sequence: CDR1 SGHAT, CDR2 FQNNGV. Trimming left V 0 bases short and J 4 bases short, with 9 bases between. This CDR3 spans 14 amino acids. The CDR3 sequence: CASSLDGQIYGYTF. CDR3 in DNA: TGTGCCAGCAGCTTAGATGGTCAAATCTATGGCTACACCTTC. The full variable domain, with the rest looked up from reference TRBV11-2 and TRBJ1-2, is EAGVAQSPRYKIIEKRQSVAFWCNPISGHATLYWYQQILGQGPKLLIQFQNNGVVDDSQLPKDRFSAERLKGVDSTLKIQPAKLEDSAVYLCASSLDGQIYGYTFGSGTRLTVV.

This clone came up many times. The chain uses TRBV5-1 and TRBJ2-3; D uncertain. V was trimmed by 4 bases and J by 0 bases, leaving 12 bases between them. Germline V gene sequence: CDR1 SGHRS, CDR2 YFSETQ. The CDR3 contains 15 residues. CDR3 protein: CASSPGTTSTDTQYF. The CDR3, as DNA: TGCGCCAGCAGCCCGGGTACGACCAGCACAGATACGCAGTATTTT. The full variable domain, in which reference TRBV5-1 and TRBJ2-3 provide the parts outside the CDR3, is KAGVTQTPRYLIKTRGQQVTLSCSPISGHRSVSWYQQTPGQGLQFLFEYFSETQRNKGNFPGRFSGRQFSNSRSEMNVSTLELGDSALYLCASSPGTTSTDTQYFGPGTRLTVL.

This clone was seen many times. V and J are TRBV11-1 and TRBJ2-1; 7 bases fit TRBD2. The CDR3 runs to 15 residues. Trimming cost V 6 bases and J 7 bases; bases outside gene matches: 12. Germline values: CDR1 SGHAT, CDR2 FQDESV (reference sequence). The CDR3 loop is CASRLGREAGNEQFF. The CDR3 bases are TGTGCCAGCAGACTAGGCCGGGAGGCGGGAAATGAGCAGTTCTTC.

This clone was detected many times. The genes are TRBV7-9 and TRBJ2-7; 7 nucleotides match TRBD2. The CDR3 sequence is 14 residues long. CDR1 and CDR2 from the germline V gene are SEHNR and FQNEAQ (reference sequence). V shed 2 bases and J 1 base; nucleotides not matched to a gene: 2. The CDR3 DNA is TGTGCCAGCAGCTTACCGGGAGGATCCTACGAGCAGTACTTC. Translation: CASSLPGGSYEQYF.

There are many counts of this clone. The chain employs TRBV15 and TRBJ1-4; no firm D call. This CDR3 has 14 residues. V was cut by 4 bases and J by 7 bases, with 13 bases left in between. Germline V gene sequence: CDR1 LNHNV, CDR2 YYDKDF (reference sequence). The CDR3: CATSTRGSSEKLFF. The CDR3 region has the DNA TGTGCCACCAGCACCCGGGGATCCTCTGAAAAACTGTTTTTT.

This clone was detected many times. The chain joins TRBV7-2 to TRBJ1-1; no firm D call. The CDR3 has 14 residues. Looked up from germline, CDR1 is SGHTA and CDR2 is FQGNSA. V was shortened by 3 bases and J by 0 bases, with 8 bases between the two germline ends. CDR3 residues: CASSFSDVNTEAFF. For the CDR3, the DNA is TGTGCCAGCAGCTTTTCCGATGTGAACACTGAAGCTTTCTTT.

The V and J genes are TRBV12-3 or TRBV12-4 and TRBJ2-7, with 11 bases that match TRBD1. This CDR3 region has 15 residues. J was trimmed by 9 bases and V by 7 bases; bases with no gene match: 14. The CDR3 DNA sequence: TGTGCCAGCACCCAGTCCGGGACAGGGGGGTTCGTGCAGTACTTC. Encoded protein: CASTQSGTGGFVQYF.

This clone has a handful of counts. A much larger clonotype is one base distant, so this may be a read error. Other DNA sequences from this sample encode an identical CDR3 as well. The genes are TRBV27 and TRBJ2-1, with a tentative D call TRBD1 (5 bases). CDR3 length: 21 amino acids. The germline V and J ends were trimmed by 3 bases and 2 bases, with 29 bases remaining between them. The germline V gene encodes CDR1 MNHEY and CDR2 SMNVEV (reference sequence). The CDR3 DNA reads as TGTGCCAGCAGTTTTTTGGGTGGTCGTTTGGAGACAGATAGAGCCTACAATGAGCAGTTCTTC. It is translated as CASSFLGGRLETDRAYNEQFF.

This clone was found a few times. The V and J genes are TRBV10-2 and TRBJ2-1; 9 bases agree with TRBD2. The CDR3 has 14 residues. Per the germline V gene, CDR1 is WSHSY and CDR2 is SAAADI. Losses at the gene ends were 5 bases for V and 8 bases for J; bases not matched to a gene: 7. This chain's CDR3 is CASSYQRGVYEQFF. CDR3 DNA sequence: TGCGCCAGCAGTTACCAGCGGGGGGTCTATGAGCAGTTCTTC.

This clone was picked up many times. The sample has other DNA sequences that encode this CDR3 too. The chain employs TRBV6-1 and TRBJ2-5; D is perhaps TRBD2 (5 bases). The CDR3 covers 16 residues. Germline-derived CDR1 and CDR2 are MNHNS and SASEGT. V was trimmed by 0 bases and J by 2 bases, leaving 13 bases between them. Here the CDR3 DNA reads TGTGCCAGCAGTGAAGCGAGGGTCAGACTTCAAGAGACCCAGTACTTC. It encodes CASSEARVRLQETQYF.

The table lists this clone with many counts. The CDR3 nucleotides read TGCAGTGTTGGGACGGGCGTGGCCGGGGAGCTGTTTTTT. This encodes CSVGTGVAGELFF. The chain couples TRBV20-1 to TRBJ2-2; the D call may be TRBD1 or TRBD2 (5 bases each). Germline loops: CDR1 DFQATT, CDR2 SNEGSKA (reference sequence). CDR3 size: 13 residues. V gave up 7 bases and J gave up 6 bases, with 15 bases separating them.

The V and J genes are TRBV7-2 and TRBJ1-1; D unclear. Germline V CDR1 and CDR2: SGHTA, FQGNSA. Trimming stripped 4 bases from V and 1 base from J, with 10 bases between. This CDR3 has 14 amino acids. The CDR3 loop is CASSSPRGNTEAFF. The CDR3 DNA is TGTGCCAGCAGCTCCCCTCGAGGGAACACTGAAGCTTTCTTT.